The rows below give T cell receptor beta chains drawn from one sample of a study of OX40 agonist ivuxolimab in advanced cancers. Sequencing was performed with immunoSEQ multiplex PCR; in TCRdb, only in-frame clones are kept and a portion is missing. The sample lists 40,000 or so clones; more than 70% were seen once. The sample consisted of CD4+ or CD8+ T cells sorted from blood, taken in a trial of the OX40 agonist ivuxolimab. Receptors were obtained from an adult with an advanced solid tumor such as melanoma, head and neck, liver or kidney cancer. Each CDR3 is given with its conserved first and last residue. Each record gives: D gene, clone size, V gene, J gene, CDR3 DNA, CDR3 protein. D genes are given only for firm matches. Size values are once, few and many counts, or a class for expanded clones, and some rows have none.

.	.	TRBV15	TRBJ2-2	TGTGCCACCAGCATAACATCGAATCCTAACACCGGGGAGCTGTTTTTT	CATSITSNPNTGELFF
.	.	TRBV4-1	TRBJ2-7	TGCGCCAGCAGCCAGCGGGCGGAATCCTACGAGCAGTACTTC	CASSQRAESYEQYF
.	once	TRBV6-1	TRBJ2-7	TGTGCCAGCAGTGAGGGCACCTACGAGCAGTACTTC	CASSEGTYEQYF
.	.	TRBV14	TRBJ2-7	TGTGCCAGCAGGGGCGCATACGAGCAGTACTTC	CASRGAYEQYF
.	.	TRBV7-8	TRBJ1-5	TGTGCCAGCAGCTTAGCCTGGACGGATCTCAATCAGCCCCAGCATTTT	CASSLAWTDLNQPQHF
.	.	TRBV5-5	TRBJ2-7	TGTGCCAGCAGAAACCGTGGGAGGCGCGAGCAGTACTTC	CASRNRGRREQYF
.	.	TRBV20-1	TRBJ2-7	TGCAGTGCTAGAGATACCTACGAGCAGTACTTC	CSARDTYEQYF
.	.	TRBV27	TRBJ1-1	TGTGCCAGCAGCCTTCTCTGGGAGAAAATGAACACTGAAGCTTTCTTT	CASSLLWEKMNTEAFF
.	.	TRBV6-5	TRBJ2-7	TGTGCCAGCAGTGTCTCAGGCGCCCGTCCCTACGAGCAGTACTTC	CASSVSGARPYEQYF
.	.	TRBV6-1	TRBJ2-1	TGTGCCAGCAGTGAATCGGCTTGGGGGGCTTACAATGAGCAGTTCTTC	CASSESAWGAYNEQFF
.	.	TRBV11-2	TRBJ2-7	TGTGCCAGCAGCTTAGGTGCGGGGTATGGTTACGAGCAGTACTTC	CASSLGAGYGYEQYF
TRBD1	once	TRBV11-1	TRBJ1-2	TGTGCCAGCACCCCACAGGGGACCCTAAACTATGGCTACACCTTC	CASTPQGTLNYGYTF
.	.	TRBV29-1	TRBJ2-1	TGCAGCGTTGAAGATCTCGCCCAGGGAGGAGTCGATGAGCAGTTCTTC	CSVEDLAQGGVDEQFF
TRBD1	.	TRBV5-1	TRBJ2-7	TGCGCCAGCAGCTCCGGGACAGGGAGTCCCGAGCAGTACTTC	CASSSGTGSPEQYF
.	few	TRBV7-8	TRBJ1-2	TGTGCCAGCGGCTCCCACTTATCAGATGGCTACACCTTC	CASGSHLSDGYTF
.	few	TRBV28	TRBJ1-5	TGTGCCAGCAGGACAGGCTCAGCCCAGCATTTT	CASRTGSAQHF
.	once	TRBV30	TRBJ2-1	TGTGCCTGGAGGACACGGGACGGCGGGAATGAGCAGTTCTTC	CAWRTRDGGNEQFF
TRBD1	.	TRBV19	TRBJ1-5	TGTGCCAGTAGCTGGGACAGGCGTGGCAATCAGCCCCAGCATTTT	CASSWDRRGNQPQHF
TRBD2	.	TRBV11-2	TRBJ2-5	TGCGCCAGCAGCCAAGTGGCCAGCGGGGTTGAGACCCAGTACTTC	CASSQVASGVETQYF